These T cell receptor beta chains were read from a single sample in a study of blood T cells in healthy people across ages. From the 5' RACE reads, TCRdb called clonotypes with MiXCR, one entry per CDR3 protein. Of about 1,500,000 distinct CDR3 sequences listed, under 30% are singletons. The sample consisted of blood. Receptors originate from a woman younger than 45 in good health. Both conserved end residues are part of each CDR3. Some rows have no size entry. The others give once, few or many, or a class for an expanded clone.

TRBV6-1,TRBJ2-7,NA,CASTDGTGNYEQYF
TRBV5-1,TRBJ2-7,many,CASSLIFGQNYEQYF
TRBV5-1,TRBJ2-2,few,CASSPGGQNTGELFF
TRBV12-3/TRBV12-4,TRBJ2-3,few,CASSTLTRTDTQYF
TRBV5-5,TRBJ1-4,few,CASSLDWTGEKLFF
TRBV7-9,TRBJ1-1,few,CASSLAGQPTFF
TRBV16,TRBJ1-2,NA,CASSQSPGNLGYTF
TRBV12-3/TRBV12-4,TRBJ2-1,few,CASSLSGIEQFF
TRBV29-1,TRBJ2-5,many,CSVEDPLAGQAGTQYF
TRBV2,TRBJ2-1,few,CASSGNSGSGEQFF
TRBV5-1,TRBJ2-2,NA,CASRLIQDNTGELFF
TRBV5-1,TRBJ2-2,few,CASSLAASSYGELFF
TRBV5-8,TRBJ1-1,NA,CASSLTRNFEAFF
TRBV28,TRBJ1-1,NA,CASSLSRSKAFF
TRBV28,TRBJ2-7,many,CASSFSTSGGVNEQYF
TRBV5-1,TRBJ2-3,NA,CASSLEGVSDTQYF
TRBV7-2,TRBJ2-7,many,CASSLSPAGAYEQYF
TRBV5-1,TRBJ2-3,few,CASSLGRSSTDTQYF
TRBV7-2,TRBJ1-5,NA,CASSRWAVSNQPQHF
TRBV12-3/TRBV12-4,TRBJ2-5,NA,CASSLSGTAYF
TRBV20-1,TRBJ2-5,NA,CSARDGRGSKETQYF
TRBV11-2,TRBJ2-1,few,CASSLDYAAEQFF
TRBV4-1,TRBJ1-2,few,CASSQYSGGLDGYTF
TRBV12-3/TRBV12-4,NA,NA,CASSFSGAGYEQYF
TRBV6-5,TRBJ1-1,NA,CASGTGYRGAEAFF
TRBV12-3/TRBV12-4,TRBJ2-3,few,CASSSTPSTDAQYF
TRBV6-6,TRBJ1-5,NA,CASTPRTGSGHQPQHF
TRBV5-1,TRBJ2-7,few,CASSRGTSGEYEQYF